These 2 T cell receptor beta chains share one sample of origin, sequenced in a study of T-cell reconstitution after alpha-beta-depleted transplantation in children. Unique molecular identifiers featured in how the TCRbeta library was prepared. TCRdb passed the PCR reads through MiXCR, listing each CDR3 protein once. The sample has 400,000 to 550,000 distinct CDR3 sequences, over 9.5% seen once. The sample consisted of PBMCs, taken before TCRalphabeta/CD19-depleted stem cell transplant. All receptors derive from a child under 10 years old with inherited bone marrow failure, due to receive a stem cell transplant.

This clonotype was observed at least ten times. The chain combines TRBV19 with TRBJ2-1; TRBD1 agrees at 10 bases. CDR3 size: 16 residues. V was pared by 5 bases and J by 7 bases, with 11 bases of the junction left unmatched. Looked up from germline, CDR1 is LNHDA and CDR2 is SQIVND (reference sequence). CDR3 sequence reads: CASSGFRDRGWNEQFF. CDR3 sequence (DNA): TGTGCCAGTAGTGGTTTCAGGGACAGGGGTTGGAATGAGCAGTTCTTC.

This clonotype was counted ten times or more. V is TRBV19 and J is TRBJ1-2, with D uncertain. The CDR3 loop spans 15 amino acids. Trimming took off 6 bases at V and 5 bases at J, with 19 bases between the two ends. In germline, CDR1 is LNHDA, CDR2 SQIVND (reference sequence). The CDR3 sequence: CASSPDAISPYGYTF. The DNA of the CDR3 is TGTGCCAGTAGCCCGGACGCAATTTCCCCTTATGGCTACACCTTC.